This is a list of T cell receptor beta chains from one sample in a study of T cell responses to AZD1222 COVID-19 vaccine. Here immunoSEQ multiplex PCR was the method, and the copy in TCRdb shows in-frame clones only, minus some. This sample yields tens of thousands of clones, of which roughly 88% are seen a single time; approximately 22% belongs to the top ten. Source: peripheral blood, taken on day 0 of AZD1222 vaccination. These receptors all stem from an adult in good health. Each CDR3 is given with its conserved first and last residue. The D gene is left open where the match is weak. Size tells how often a clone was seen (once, few, many) or the class of an expanded clone, and some rows leave it out.

TRBJ1-2	TRBV5-4	NA	once	CASSLVGSDYGYTF	TGTGCCAGCAGCTTAGTGGGCAGTGACTATGGCTACACCTTC
TRBJ1-2	TRBV28	NA	NA	CASSLTAPNYGYTF	TGTGCCAGCAGCCTGACAGCCCCTAACTATGGCTACACCTTC
TRBJ2-7	TRBV5-4	NA	NA	CASSLLPEGGYEQYF	TGTGCCAGCAGCTTATTACCGGAGGGCGGGTACGAGCAGTACTTC
TRBJ2-2	TRBV19	NA	NA	CASNLLGMGGNTGELFF	TGTGCCAGTAATCTTCTAGGGATGGGGGGGAACACCGGGGAGCTGTTTTTT
TRBJ1-6	TRBV14	TRBD1	NA	CASSHNIRDREGNNSPLHF	TGTGCCAGCAGCCACAATATTCGGGACAGGGAGGGAAATAATTCACCCCTCCACTTT
TRBJ1-6	TRBV18	TRBD1	NA	CASSGWDSTNSPLHF	TGTGCCAGCTCAGGTTGGGACAGTACAAATTCACCCCTCCACTTT
TRBJ2-2	TRBV11-3	NA	NA	CASSLMGGRNTGELFF	TGTGCCAGCAGCTTAATGGGGGGCCGAAACACCGGGGAGCTGTTTTTT
TRBJ1-5	TRBV6-6	NA	NA	CASSPTGNQPQHF	TGTGCCAGCAGTCCCACCGGGAATCAGCCCCAGCATTTT
TRBJ2-5	TRBV11-3	TRBD2	NA	CASSLRGQETQYF	TGTGCCAGCAGCCTGCGGGGGCAAGAGACCCAGTACTTC
TRBJ1-1	TRBV12-5	NA	NA	CASGLRSGPSTNSEAFF	TGTGCTAGTGGTTTGAGGTCAGGTCCCTCTACCAACTCTGAAGCTTTCTTT
TRBJ1-3	TRBV30	NA	NA	CAWGSTSGNTIYF	TGTGCCTGGGGAAGTACCTCTGGAAACACCATATATTTT
TRBJ2-1	TRBV15	NA	NA	CATSRDGAGAQSSYNEQFF	TGTGCCACCAGCAGAGATGGGGCGGGGGCTCAAAGCTCCTACAATGAGCAGTTCTTC
TRBJ1-2	TRBV3-1/TRBV3-2	NA	NA	CASSLRDTSSGYTF	TGTGCCAGCAGCCTCCGGGACACTTCTAGTGGCTACACCTTC
TRBJ1-6	TRBV6-1	NA	NA	CASSERYNSPLHF	TGTGCCAGCAGTGAACGGTATAATTCACCCCTCCACTTT
TRBJ2-7	TRBV3-1/TRBV3-2	TRBD1	NA	CASSSRDRSYEQYF	TGTGCCAGCAGCAGCCGGGACAGGTCATACGAGCAGTACTTC
TRBJ2-1	TRBV3-1/TRBV3-2	NA	NA	CASSQEHGEQFF	TGTGCCAGCAGCCAAGAACACGGTGAGCAGTTCTTC
TRBJ1-1	TRBV18	NA	NA	CASSPSADTEAFF	TGTGCCAGCTCACCAAGTGCGGACACTGAAGCTTTCTTT
TRBJ2-1	TRBV4-2	NA	NA	CASSPPDGGNEQFF	TGTGCCAGCAGCCCTCCGGACGGAGGCAATGAGCAGTTCTTC
TRBJ2-2	TRBV18	TRBD1	NA	CASSLTGGRRELFF	TGTGCCAGCTCACTGACAGGGGGCCGGCGGGAGCTGTTTTTT
TRBJ2-7	TRBV19	NA	NA	CASSSGTYEQYF	TGTGCCAGTAGTAGTGGCACCTACGAGCAGTACTTC
TRBJ1-1	TRBV7-8	NA	NA	CASSFSRNTEAFF	TGTGCCAGCAGCTTTTCGAGGAACACTGAAGCTTTCTTT
TRBJ2-7	TRBV4-3	TRBD2	NA	CASSQDMVAGVPSYEQYF	TGCGCCAGCAGCCAAGATATGGTAGCGGGGGTCCCCTCCTACGAGCAGTACTTC
TRBJ1-1	TRBV19	NA	NA	CASNTARDLSMNTEAFF	TGTGCCAGTAACACCGCTCGGGACCTCTCCATGAACACTGAAGCTTTCTTT
TRBJ2-7	TRBV4-1	NA	NA	CASSRNDRLYEQYF	TGCGCCAGCAGCCGGAACGACAGACTCTACGAGCAGTACTTC
TRBJ1-3	TRBV4-2	NA	NA	CASSQGKMGPLGNTIYF	TGTGCCAGCAGCCAAGGGAAAATGGGCCCCCTTGGAAACACCATATATTTT
TRBJ1-2	TRBV19	TRBD1	NA	CASSPGTGNYGYTF	TGTGCCAGTAGTCCCGGGACAGGGAACTATGGCTACACCTTC
TRBJ1-3	TRBV27	NA	NA	CASRGLAGNTIYF	TGTGCCAGCAGAGGGTTGGCTGGAAACACCATATATTTT
TRBJ1-4	TRBV4-3	TRBD1	NA	CASRQTGTGIKKLFF	TGCGCCAGCAGACAAACTGGGACAGGGATTAAGAAACTGTTTTTT
TRBJ2-7	TRBV10-2	NA	NA	CASSDPEAVWTWDEQYF	TGCGCCAGCAGCGATCCTGAGGCCGTATGGACGTGGGACGAGCAGTACTTC
TRBJ1-6	TRBV6-2/TRBV6-3	NA	once	CASSYSLGTQPLHF	TGTGCCAGCAGTTACTCGTTGGGGACCCAGCCCCTCCACTTT
TRBJ2-7	TRBV30	TRBD1	NA	CAWTKKGQGAHEQYF	TGTGCCTGGACCAAGAAAGGACAGGGGGCCCACGAGCAGTACTTC
TRBJ2-1	TRBV5-1	NA	NA	CASSFRNPGYNEQFF	TGCGCCAGCAGCTTCCGGAACCCAGGCTACAATGAGCAGTTCTTC
TRBJ2-7	TRBV5-4	TRBD1	NA	CASSPVGQGYEQYF	TGTGCCAGCAGCCCGGTAGGACAGGGGTACGAGCAGTACTTC
TRBJ1-1	TRBV5-1	NA	NA	CASSSRGNTEAFF	TGCGCCAGCAGCAGCAGGGGGAACACTGAAGCTTTCTTT
TRBJ1-4	TRBV4-1	NA	NA	CASSQVGATNEKLFF	TGCGCCAGCAGCCAAGTGGGAGCAACTAATGAAAAACTGTTTTTT
TRBJ1-2	TRBV15	NA	NA	CATSRDTGLYGYTF	TGTGCCACCAGCAGAGACACAGGCTTATATGGCTACACCTTC
TRBJ1-5	TRBV7-2	NA	NA	CASRKGGYGQPQHF	TGTGCCAGCCGAAAAGGGGGATATGGTCAGCCCCAGCATTTT
TRBJ2-7	TRBV12-3/TRBV12-4	NA	once	CASSRTDYEQYF	TGTGCCAGCAGTCGCACAGACTACGAGCAGTACTTC
TRBJ1-1	TRBV7-9	NA	NA	CASSLKGLVAEAFF	TGTGCCAGCAGCTTAAAAGGGCTTGTGGCTGAAGCTTTCTTT
TRBJ1-6	TRBV5-4	TRBD1	NA	CASSRGGTADYNSPLHF	TGTGCCAGCAGCCGGGGGGGGACAGCCGACTATAATTCACCCCTCCACTTT
TRBJ2-6	TRBV6-5	NA	NA	CASSYSGDSGANVLTF	TGTGCCAGCAGTTACTCTGGGGACTCTGGGGCCAACGTCCTGACTTTC
TRBJ1-2	TRBV18	NA	NA	CAQSRDSNYGYTF	TGTGCCCAGTCCAGGGATTCTAACTATGGCTACACCTTC
TRBJ1-6	TRBV19	TRBD1	NA	CASTPDRAPNNSPLHF	TGTGCCAGTACCCCGGACAGGGCCCCTAATAATTCACCCCTCCACTTT
TRBJ2-7	TRBV12-3/TRBV12-4	NA	NA	CASSSYYEQYF	TGTGCCAGCAGTTCCTACTACGAGCAGTACTTC
TRBJ1-6	TRBV7-2	NA	few	CASSLEGIGHLTLHF	TGTGCCAGCAGCTTAGAGGGGATTGGCCATTTGACCCTCCACTTT
TRBJ2-7	TRBV27	TRBD1	NA	CASSLGTGNNEQYF	TGTGCCAGCAGTTTAGGGACAGGGAATAACGAGCAGTACTTC
TRBJ1-1	TRBV7-8	NA	NA	CASSLMNTEAFF	TGTGCCAGCAGCCTGATGAACACTGAAGCTTTCTTT
TRBJ1-5	TRBV9	NA	NA	CASSLSEKGKGQPQHF	TGTGCCAGCAGCCTCAGTGAAAAGGGAAAGGGTCAGCCCCAGCATTTT
TRBJ1-2	TRBV28	TRBD1	once	CASSTRTGDGYTF	TGTGCCAGCAGTACCCGGACAGGGGACGGCTACACCTTC
TRBJ1-6	TRBV6-5	NA	NA	CASSFEFNSPLHF	TGTGCCAGCAGTTTCGAGTTTAATTCACCCCTCCACTTT
TRBJ1-4	TRBV4-1	NA	NA	CASSPQEGYGEKLFF	TGCGCCAGCAGCCCCCAGGAGGGATATGGTGAAAAACTGTTTTTT
TRBJ2-5	TRBV6-2/TRBV6-3	NA	NA	CASSYSEWGPNQETQYF	TGTGCCAGCAGTTACTCTGAGTGGGGGCCGAACCAAGAGACCCAGTACTTC